This paragraph reports one TCR beta chain. Which antigen it targets is not known. Per-base qualities were not stored, and no clone one base away is much larger. This entry belongs to a study of blood T cell repertoires in COVID-19 (dated by TCRdb to 2020 to 2021). Some background on the complete study: Samples covering the acute and convalescent phases of COVID-19 were provided by collaborators in the United States, Italy and Spain. Nearly every sample came with metadata listing a de-identified subject ID, COVID-19 status, age in years and sex. A freely available public database, intended as a resource for researchers studying the immune response to SARS-CoV-2, is where the repertoires were released. Deeply sampled blood TCRbeta repertoires from subjects exposed to, actively infected with, or recovered from COVID-19 were included in the dataset. HLA class I and class II types, where available, came from metadata supplied by the sample provider rather than from assay-based typing. The samples were drawn from the first 160 participants of the ongoing ImmuneRACE study and from 1,254 subjects provided by 6 global collaborators. The material from the prospective study consisted of cDNA or gDNA derived from T cells, B-cell-depleted T cells, or PBMCs.

TCRbeta CDR3 regions were amplified from genomic DNA using the immunoSEQ Assay, a bias-controlled multiplex PCR. The paper's processing steps were these. Within the assay, amplification of reference gene primers was used to estimate how many nucleated cells each sample contained. Sequence reads were collapsed and filtered to measure the absolute abundance of every unique TCRbeta CDR3 rearrangement. For each sample, productive Simpson clonality was calculated as the square root of Simpson's diversity index over productive rearrangements. Held by TCRdb, this immuneACCESS table contains in-frame sequences only and omits some clones. Under half of the omission traces to an unresolved V gene where checked; the cause of the rest is unknown. V, J and clone size are taken as reported in that table, and D and trimming were inferred from the DNA itself. This sample lists some 250,000 clones; 82% were detected once. The ten largest clones represent around 3.4% of the sample.

Each collaborating institution followed its own protocols to collect whole blood in K2EDTA tubes. For TCRbeta analysis, collaborators shipped samples as frozen whole blood, isolated PBMCs, or DNA extracted from either of those sample types. Broader findings and caveats from the paper: The amount of clinical and demographic metadata varied by source and participant and was provided uncurated.

According to the germline V gene, CDR1 reads SGHTA and CDR2 reads FQGNSA. Trimming removed 5 bases from V and 3 bases from J, leaving 10 bases between the germline ends. The CDR3 contains 13 residues, cysteine and phenylalanine counted. Of all the DNA, just the CDR3 is kept, 39 bases in frame from base 1. Rearrangement joined TRBV7-2 to TRBJ2-5; the D gene identity is not certain. The sequenced sample was peripheral blood. This receptor was obtained from a woman younger than 35 with acute or convalescent COVID-19. The bases are TGTGCCAGCAGCGTAAACAGTAAAGAGACCCAGTACTTC. Its coded protein is CASSVNSKETQYF.